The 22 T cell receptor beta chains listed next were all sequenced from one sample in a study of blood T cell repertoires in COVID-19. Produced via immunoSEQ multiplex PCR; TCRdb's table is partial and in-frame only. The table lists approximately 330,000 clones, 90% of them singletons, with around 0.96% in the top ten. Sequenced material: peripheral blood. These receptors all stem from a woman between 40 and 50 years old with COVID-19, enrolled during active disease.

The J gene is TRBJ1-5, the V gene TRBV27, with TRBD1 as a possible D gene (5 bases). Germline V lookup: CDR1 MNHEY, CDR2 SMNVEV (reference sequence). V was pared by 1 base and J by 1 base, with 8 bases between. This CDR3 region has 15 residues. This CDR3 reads CASSLYRSSNQPQHF. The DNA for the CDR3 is TGTGCCAGCAGTTTATACAGGTCAAGCAATCAGCCCCAGCATTTT.

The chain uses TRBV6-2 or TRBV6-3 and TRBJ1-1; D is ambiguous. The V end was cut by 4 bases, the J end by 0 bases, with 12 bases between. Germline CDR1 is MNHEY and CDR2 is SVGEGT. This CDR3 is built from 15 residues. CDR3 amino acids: CASSSQIGLNTEAFF. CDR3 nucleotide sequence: TGTGCCAGCAGTTCCCAGATCGGGTTGAACACTGAAGCTTTCTTT.

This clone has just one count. The CDR3 nucleotides are TGTGCCAGCAGCCAAGTCGTTTCGGGGGAGGCGGACACTGAAGCTTTCTTT. It encodes CASSQVVSGEADTEAFF. The J gene is TRBJ1-1, the V gene TRBV14, with D possibly being TRBD1 (5 bases). This CDR3 spans 17 amino acids. CDR1 and CDR2 (germline): SGHDN, FVKESK. Trimming took off 1 base at V and 3 bases at J, with 18 bases between the two ends.

The CDR3 bases are TGTGCCAGTAGTCCTCGACAGGGGAGAAACACTGAAGCTTTCTTT. Amino acids: CASSPRQGRNTEAFF. This chain connects TRBV19 to TRBJ1-1, with 8 bases aligning to TRBD1. The germline gives CDR1 LNHDA, CDR2 SQIVND (reference sequence). The CDR3 is made up of 15 amino acids. The J segment lost 2 bases and the V segment lost 5 bases, leaving 7 bases of the junction unmatched.

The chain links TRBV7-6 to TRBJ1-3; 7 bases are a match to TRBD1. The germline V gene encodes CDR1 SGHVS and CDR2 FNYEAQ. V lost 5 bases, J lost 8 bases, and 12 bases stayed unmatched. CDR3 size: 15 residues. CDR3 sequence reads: CASSQGVLKDYTIYF. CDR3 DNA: TGTGCCAGCAGCCAGGGGGTCCTAAAGGACTACACCATATATTTT. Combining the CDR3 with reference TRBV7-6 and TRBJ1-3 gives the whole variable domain GAGVSQSPRYKVTKRGQDVALRCDPISGHVSLYWYRQALGQGPEFLTYFNYEAQQDKSGLPNDRFSAERPEGSISTLTIQRTEQRDSAMYRCASSQGVLKDYTIYFGEGSWLTVV.

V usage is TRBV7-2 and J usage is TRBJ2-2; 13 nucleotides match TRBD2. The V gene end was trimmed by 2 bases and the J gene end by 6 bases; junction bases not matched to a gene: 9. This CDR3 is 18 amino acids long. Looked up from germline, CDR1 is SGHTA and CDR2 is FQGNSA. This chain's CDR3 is CASSLLGLAGALSGELFF. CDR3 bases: TGTGCCAGCAGCTTATTAGGACTAGCGGGAGCTCTGTCCGGGGAGCTGTTTTTT. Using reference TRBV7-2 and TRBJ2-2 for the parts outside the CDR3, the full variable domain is GAGVSQSPSNKVTEKGKDVELRCDPISGHTALYWYRQSLGQGLEFLIYFQGNSAPDKSGLPSDRFSAERTGGSVSTLTIQRTQQEDSAVYLCASSLLGLAGALSGELFFGEGSRLTVL.

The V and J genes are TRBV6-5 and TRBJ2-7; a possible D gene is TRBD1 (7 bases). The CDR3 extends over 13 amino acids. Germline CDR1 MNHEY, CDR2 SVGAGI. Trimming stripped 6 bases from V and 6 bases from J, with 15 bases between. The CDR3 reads CASSLRQGGEQYF. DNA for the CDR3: TGTGCCAGCAGCCTCAGACAGGGAGGCGAGCAGTACTTC.

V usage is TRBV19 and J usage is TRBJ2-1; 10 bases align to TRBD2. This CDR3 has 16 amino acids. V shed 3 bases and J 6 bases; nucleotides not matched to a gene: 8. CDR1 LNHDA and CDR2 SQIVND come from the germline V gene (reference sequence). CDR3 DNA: TGTGCCAGTAGTATCCTAGCGGGAGTGGCGAGCAATGAGCAGTTCTTC. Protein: CASSILAGVASNEQFF.

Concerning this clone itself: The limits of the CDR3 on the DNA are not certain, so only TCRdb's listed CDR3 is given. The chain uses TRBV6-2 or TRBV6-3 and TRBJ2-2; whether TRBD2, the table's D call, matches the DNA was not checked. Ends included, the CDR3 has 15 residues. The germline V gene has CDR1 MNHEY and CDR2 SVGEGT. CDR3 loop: CASSSSRRPTGELFF.

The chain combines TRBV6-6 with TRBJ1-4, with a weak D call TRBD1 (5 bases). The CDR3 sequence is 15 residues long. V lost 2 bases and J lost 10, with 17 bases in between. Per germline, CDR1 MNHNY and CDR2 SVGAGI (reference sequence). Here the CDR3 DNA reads TGTGCCAGCAGTTACAATGGGGCTGACCCCGGAAAACTGTTTTTT. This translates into CASSYNGADPGKLFF.

The CDR3 DNA reads as TGTGCCAGCAGTTCCCCGACCCGGGGATCCGAGACCCAGTACTTC. This encodes CASSSPTRGSETQYF. This chain uses TRBV28 with TRBJ2-5, with D maybe TRBD2 (5 bases). The CDR3 extends over 15 amino acids. V shed 4 bases and J shed 5 bases, with 17 bases lying between them. Germline CDR1 and CDR2: MDHEN and SYDVKM.

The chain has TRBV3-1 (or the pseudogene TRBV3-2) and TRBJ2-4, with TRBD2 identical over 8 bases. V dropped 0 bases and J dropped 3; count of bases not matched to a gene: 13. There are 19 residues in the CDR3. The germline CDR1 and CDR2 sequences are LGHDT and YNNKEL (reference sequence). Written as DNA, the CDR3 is TGTGCCAGCAGCCAAGATCTACCAGCGGGAGAGGAAGACAAAAACATTCAGTACTTC. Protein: CASSQDLPAGEEDKNIQYF.

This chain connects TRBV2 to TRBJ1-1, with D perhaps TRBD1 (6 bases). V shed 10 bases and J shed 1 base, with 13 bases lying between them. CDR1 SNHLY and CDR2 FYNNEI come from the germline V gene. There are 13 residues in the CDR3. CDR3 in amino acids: CATTETGNTEAFF. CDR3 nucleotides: TGTGCCACCACAGAGACAGGGAACACTGAAGCTTTCTTT.

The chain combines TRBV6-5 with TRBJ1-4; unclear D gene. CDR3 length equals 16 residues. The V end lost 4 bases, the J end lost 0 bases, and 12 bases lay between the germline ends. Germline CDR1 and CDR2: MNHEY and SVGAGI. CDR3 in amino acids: CASSSATAATNEKLFF. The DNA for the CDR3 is TGTGCCAGCAGTTCCGCCACAGCTGCAACTAATGAAAAACTGTTTTTT.

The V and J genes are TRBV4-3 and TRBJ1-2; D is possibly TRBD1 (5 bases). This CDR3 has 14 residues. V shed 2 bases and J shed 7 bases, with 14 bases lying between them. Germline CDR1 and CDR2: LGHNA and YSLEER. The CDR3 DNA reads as TGCGCCAGCAGCCAACCAGGTCAGGGCGGTGGCTACACCTTC. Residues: CASSQPGQGGGYTF.

The CDR3 bases are TGTGCCAGCAGCCAAGCGGAGGGCTTCACAGATACGCAGTATTTT. Residues: CASSQAEGFTDTQYF. The V gene is TRBV3-1 (or the pseudogene TRBV3-2), the J gene TRBJ2-3; D possibly corresponds to TRBD2 (6 bases). V was cut by 1 base and J by 2 bases, with 10 bases left in between. Germline-derived CDR1 and CDR2 are LGHDT and YNNKEL (reference sequence). The CDR3 is 15 residues long.

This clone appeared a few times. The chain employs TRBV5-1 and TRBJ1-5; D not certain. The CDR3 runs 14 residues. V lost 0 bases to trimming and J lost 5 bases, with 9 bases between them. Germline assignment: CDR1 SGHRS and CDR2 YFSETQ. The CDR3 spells CASSLVGPHQPQHF. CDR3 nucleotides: TGCGCCAGCAGCTTGGTGGGCCCGCATCAGCCCCAGCATTTT.

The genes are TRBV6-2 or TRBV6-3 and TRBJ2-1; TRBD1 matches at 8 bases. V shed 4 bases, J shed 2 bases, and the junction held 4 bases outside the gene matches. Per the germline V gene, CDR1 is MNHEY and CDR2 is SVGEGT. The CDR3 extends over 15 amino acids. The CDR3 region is CASSSQGAPYNEQFF. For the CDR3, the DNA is TGTGCCAGCAGTTCGCAGGGGGCCCCCTACAATGAGCAGTTCTTC.

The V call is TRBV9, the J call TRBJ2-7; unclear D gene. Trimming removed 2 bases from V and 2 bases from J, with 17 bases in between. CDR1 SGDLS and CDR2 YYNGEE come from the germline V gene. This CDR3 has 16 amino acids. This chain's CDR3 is CASSVDPSVYTYEQYF. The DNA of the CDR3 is TGTGCCAGCAGCGTTGATCCAAGCGTCTATACCTACGAGCAGTACTTC.

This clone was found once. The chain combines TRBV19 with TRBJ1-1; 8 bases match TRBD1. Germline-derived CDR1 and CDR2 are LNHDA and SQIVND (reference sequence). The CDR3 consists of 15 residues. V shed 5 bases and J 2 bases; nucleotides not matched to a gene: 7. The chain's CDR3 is CASSYTGGGNTEAFF. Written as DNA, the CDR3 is TGTGCCAGTAGTTACACAGGGGGAGGTAACACTGAAGCTTTCTTT.

The DNA of the CDR3 is TGTGCCAGCACCCCGGGGGGCTCCTACAATGAGCAGTTCTTC. Translating it yields CASTPGGSYNEQFF. V and J are TRBV6-2 or TRBV6-3 and TRBJ2-1, with 7 bases that match TRBD2. The germline gives CDR1 MNHEY, CDR2 SVGEGT. This CDR3 has 14 amino acids. The V segment lost 7 bases and the J segment 0 bases; nucleotides outside the gene matches: 3.

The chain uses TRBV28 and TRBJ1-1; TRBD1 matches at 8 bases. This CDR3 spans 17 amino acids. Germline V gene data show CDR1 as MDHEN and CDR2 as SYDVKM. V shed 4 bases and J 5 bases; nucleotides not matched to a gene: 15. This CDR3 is CASSWPTGERARTEAFF. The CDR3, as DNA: TGTGCCAGCAGTTGGCCGACAGGGGAACGCGCGAGGACTGAAGCTTTCTTT.